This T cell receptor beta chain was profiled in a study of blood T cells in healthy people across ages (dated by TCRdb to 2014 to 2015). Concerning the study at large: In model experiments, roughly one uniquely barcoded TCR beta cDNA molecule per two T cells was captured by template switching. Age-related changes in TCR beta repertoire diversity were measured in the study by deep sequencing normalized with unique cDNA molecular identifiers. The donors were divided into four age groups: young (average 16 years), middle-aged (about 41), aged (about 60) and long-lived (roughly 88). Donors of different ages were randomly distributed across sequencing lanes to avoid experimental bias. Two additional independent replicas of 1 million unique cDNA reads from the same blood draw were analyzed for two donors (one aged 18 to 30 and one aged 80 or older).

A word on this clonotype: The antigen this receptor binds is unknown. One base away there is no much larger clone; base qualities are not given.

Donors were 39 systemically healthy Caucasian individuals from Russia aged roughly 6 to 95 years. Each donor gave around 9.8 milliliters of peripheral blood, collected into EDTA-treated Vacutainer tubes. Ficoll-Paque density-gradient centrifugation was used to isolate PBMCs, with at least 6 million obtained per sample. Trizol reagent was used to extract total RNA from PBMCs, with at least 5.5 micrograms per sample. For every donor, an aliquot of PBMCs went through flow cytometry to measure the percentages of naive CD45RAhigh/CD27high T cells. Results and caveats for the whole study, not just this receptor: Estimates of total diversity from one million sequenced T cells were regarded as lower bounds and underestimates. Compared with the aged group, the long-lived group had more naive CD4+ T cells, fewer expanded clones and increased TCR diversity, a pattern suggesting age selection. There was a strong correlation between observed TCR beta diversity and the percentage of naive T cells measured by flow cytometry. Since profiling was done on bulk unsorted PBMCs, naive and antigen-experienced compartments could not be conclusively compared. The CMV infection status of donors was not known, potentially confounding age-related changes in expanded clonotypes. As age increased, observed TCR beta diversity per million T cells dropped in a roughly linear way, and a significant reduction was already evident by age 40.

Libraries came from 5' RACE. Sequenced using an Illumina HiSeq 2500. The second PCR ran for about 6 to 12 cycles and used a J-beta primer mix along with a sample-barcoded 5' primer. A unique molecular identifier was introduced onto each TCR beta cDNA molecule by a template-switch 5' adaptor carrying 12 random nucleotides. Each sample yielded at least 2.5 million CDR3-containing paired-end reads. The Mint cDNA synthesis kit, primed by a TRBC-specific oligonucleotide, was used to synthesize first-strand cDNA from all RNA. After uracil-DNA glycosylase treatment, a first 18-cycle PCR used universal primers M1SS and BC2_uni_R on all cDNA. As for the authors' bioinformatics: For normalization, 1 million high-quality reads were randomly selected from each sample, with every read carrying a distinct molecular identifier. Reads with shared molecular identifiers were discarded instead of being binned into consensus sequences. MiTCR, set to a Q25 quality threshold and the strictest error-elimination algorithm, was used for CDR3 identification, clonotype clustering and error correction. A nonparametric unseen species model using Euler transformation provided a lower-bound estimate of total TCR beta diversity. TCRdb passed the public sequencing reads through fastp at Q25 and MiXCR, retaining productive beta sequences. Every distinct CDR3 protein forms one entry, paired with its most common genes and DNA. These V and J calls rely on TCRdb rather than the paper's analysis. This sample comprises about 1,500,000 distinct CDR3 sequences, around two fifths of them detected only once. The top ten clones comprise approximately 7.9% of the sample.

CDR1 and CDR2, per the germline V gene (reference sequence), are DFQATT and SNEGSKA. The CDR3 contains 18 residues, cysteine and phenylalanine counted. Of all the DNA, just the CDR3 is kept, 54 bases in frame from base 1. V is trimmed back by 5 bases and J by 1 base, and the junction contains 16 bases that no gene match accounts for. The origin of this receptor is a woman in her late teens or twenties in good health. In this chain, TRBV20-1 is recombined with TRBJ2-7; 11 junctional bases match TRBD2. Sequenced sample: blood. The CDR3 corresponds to CSAQRPIQGLAESYEQYF. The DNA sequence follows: TGCAGTGCTCAGAGGCCTATTCAGGGACTAGCGGAGTCCTACGAGCAGTACTTC.